The clone carrying this TCR beta chain has a handful of counts. The antigen remains undetermined. This record belongs to a study of identical twins. Study-level points and caveats: Conclusions rested on cross-sectional statistics rather than following the same donors. Abundant beta clonotypes from cord blood had fewer insertions, unlike memory repertoires, which showed none. Analyses of zero insertions could, in part, be confounded by invariant MAIT and iNKT cells.

TCRdb re-derived calls from the 5' RACE reads in MiXCR, one entry per CDR3 protein. Here the sample spans about 480,000 distinct CDR3 sequences, 14% being singletons. V gave up 2 bases and J gave up 5 bases, with 10 bases separating them. Germline CDR1 SGHTA, CDR2 FQGNSA. This CDR3 comprises 13 residues. Healthy Caucasians, and only they, were the donors. Another study also made use of these data, one on yellow fever vaccine responses in identical twins.

The source of this sequence is a woman between 18 and 30 years old in good health. The V call is TRBV7-2, the J call TRBJ2-7; weak D call: TRBD1 (6 bases). Sequencing was done on a sample of CD4+ T cells sorted from blood. The CDR3 DNA sequence: TGTGCCAGCAGCTTACAGGGGAAAGACGAGCAGTACTTC. Translated: CASSLQGKDEQYF.